A selection of T cell receptor beta chains follows, all from one sample in a study of blood T cell repertoires in COVID-19. TCRdb's copy holds only in-frame clones and misses some; the assay was immunoSEQ multiplex PCR. The table includes 200,000 to 250,000 clones, 85% to 90% detected once. Material for sequencing was PBMCs or T cells enriched from blood (not recorded which). The receptor source for this set is a middle-aged man who had been exposed to COVID-19. CDR3s include the opening cysteine and the closing phenylalanine or tryptophan. Each record gives: J gene, V gene, D gene, clone size, CDR3 DNA, CDR3 protein. D genes are given only for firm matches. Clone size, where shown, is once, few, many, or a class for clones that have expanded.

TRBJ2-2 | TRBV7-3 | TRBD2 | NA | TGTGCCAGCAGCTTAAGACAGCGGGGGACCGGGGAGCTGTTTTTT | CASSLRQRGTGELFF
TRBJ1-1 | TRBV30 | TRBD1 | NA | TGTGCCTGGGACAGGGATACCACTGAAGCTTTCTTT | CAWDRDTTEAFF
TRBJ1-5 | TRBV2 | TRBD1 | NA | TGTGCCAGCAGACAGGACAGGGGGGATCAGCCCCAGCATTTT | CASRQDRGDQPQHF
TRBJ2-5 | TRBV2 | TRBD1 | NA | TGTGCCAGCCTTGACAGGGCACAAGAGACCCAGTACTTC | CASLDRAQETQYF
TRBJ2-5 | TRBV7-3 | NA | NA | TGTGCCAGCAGCCCGAGCAGGGCCGGGGAGACCCAGTACTTC | CASSPSRAGETQYF
TRBJ1-1 | TRBV9 | NA | NA | TGTGCCAGCAGCGTAATATCTCGGGGGAGGAACACTGAAGCTTTCTTT | CASSVISRGRNTEAFF
TRBJ1-4 | TRBV28 | TRBD1 | NA | TGTGCCAGCAGCGACGGACAGGGAAGTGAAAAACTGTTTTTT | CASSDGQGSEKLFF
TRBJ2-7 | TRBV5-4 | TRBD1 | NA | TGTGCCAGCAGCTTCAGTCCCGGGACAGGGTCCTACGAGCAGTACTTC | CASSFSPGTGSYEQYF
TRBJ1-2 | TRBV7-9 | TRBD1 | NA | TGTGCCAGCAGCTTACTCGGGACAGGGGACGGCTACACCTTC | CASSLLGTGDGYTF
TRBJ1-6 | TRBV2 | NA | NA | TGTGCCAGCCTACAGGTACCTTATAATTCACCCCTCCACTTT | CASLQVPYNSPLHF
TRBJ2-3 | TRBV12-3/TRBV12-4 | TRBD1 | NA | TGTGCCACCACGGACAGGGTAACAGATACGCAGTATTTT | CATTDRVTDTQYF
TRBJ1-2 | TRBV3-1/TRBV3-2 | NA | NA | TGTGCCAGCGCCTTACTCGGTAGCAACTATGGCTACACCTTC | CASALLGSNYGYTF
TRBJ1-1 | TRBV18 | NA | NA | TGTGCCAGCTCACCACCTAGCGCCTCTGAAGCTTTCTTT | CASSPPSASEAFF
TRBJ1-2 | TRBV11-3 | NA | NA | TGTGCCAGCAGCTTAGGCGTCGGGGATAGCTATGGCTACACCTTC | CASSLGVGDSYGYTF
TRBJ2-1 | TRBV11-2 | TRBD1 | once | TGTGCCAGCAGCTTAGCCCTTGACAGGGCTAATGAGCAGTTCTTC | CASSLALDRANEQFF
TRBJ2-3 | TRBV5-1 | NA | NA | TGCGCCAGCAGTATAAGCAGCGGGAGCACAGATACGCAGTATTTT | CASSISSGSTDTQYF
TRBJ1-2 | TRBV28 | NA | once | TGTGCCAGCAGCACCGGGGGAGTCTATGGCTACACCTTC | CASSTGGVYGYTF